The rows below give T cell receptor beta chains drawn from one sample of a study of a mutant IDH1 vaccine in newly diagnosed glioma. Antigens of these TCRs are unknown. Clones were read by immunoSEQ multiplex PCR, and TCRdb kept only the in-frame ones, dropping some. Of 50,000 to 60,000 clones detected, 91% appear once; the ten largest clones hold approximately 2.5%. Source: PBMCs, taken from a glioma patient whose treatment included an IDH1 peptide vaccine. These receptors were taken from a man aged 50-59 years with glioma. The CDR3 runs from the conserved cysteine through the conserved F or W. D genes are given only for firm matches. Clone size is not always given. Where it is, it says once, few, many or a class for expanded clones.

d_call,v_call,j_call,clone_size,cdr3_nt,cdr3_aa
TRBD1,TRBV30,TRBJ1-2,-,TGTAGCGGGACAGGGGTTAACTATGGCTACACCTTC,CSGTGVNYGYTF
-,TRBV6-5,TRBJ1-2,-,TGTGCCAGCAGTTACCGGGGGGCCCCGGTCAACTATGGCTACACCTTC,CASSYRGAPVNYGYTF
-,TRBV27,TRBJ2-1,-,TGTGCCACCTCGAAAAGTAGTGGTGTAGAGCAGTTCTTC,CATSKSSGVEQFF
-,TRBV14,TRBJ1-5,few,TGTGCCAGCAGCCTAGGACCCAATCAGCCCCAGCATTTT,CASSLGPNQPQHF
-,TRBV29-1,TRBJ2-2,-,TGCAGCGTGGGGTGGTCTGGGGAGCTGTTTTTT,CSVGWSGELFF
-,TRBV7-9,TRBJ1-5,-,TGTGCCAGCAGCTTAGTAGGCAACAATCAGCCCCAGCATTTT,CASSLVGNNQPQHF
-,TRBV7-2,TRBJ2-7,-,TGTGCCAGCGGCTACGACAGATCCTACGAGCAGTACTTC,CASGYDRSYEQYF
TRBD1,TRBV19,TRBJ1-1,-,TGTGCCAGTAGTCCCCACAGGGGGGCTGAAGCTTTCTTT,CASSPHRGAEAFF
-,TRBV20-1,TRBJ1-1,-,TGCAGTGGGTCCAACACTGAAGCTTTCTTT,CSGSNTEAFF
-,TRBV30,TRBJ1-2,-,TGTGCCTGGAGTGTACAGTTTTCGGGGGGCACTGGCTACACCTTC,CAWSVQFSGGTGYTF
-,TRBV2,TRBJ1-5,-,TGTGCCAGCAGTGAAGCGGCGCTTTATAGCAATCAGCCCCAGCATTTT,CASSEAALYSNQPQHF
-,TRBV19,TRBJ1-6,-,TGTGCCAGTAGTACCCCCGGGAGGGGAAATTCACCCCTCCACTTT,CASSTPGRGNSPLHF
-,TRBV6-5,TRBJ2-7,-,TGTGCCAGCAGCCAAAGGGGTATAACCTACGAGCAGTACTTC,CASSQRGITYEQYF
TRBD1,TRBV6-5,TRBJ1-1,-,TGTGCCAGCAGTGATACAGGGGCCACCGTTGAAGCTTTCTTT,CASSDTGATVEAFF
TRBD1,TRBV19,TRBJ1-4,few,TGTGCCAGTAGTGGGGACAGGGCGTCGGGGGAAAAACTGTTTTTT,CASSGDRASGEKLFF
-,TRBV6-1,TRBJ1-1,-,TGTGCCAGCAAAAACTTGAACACTGAAGCTTTCTTT,CASKNLNTEAFF